Presented here are 32 T cell receptor beta chains from one specimen sequenced in a study of T cell clonality in common variable immunodeficiency (dated by TCRdb to about 2015). The protocol used for the library was the immunoSEQ multiplex PCR assay. TCRdb retrieved this table from immuneACCESS and kept in-frame rearrangements only. Not all clones are present; in checked studies, unresolved V genes account for under half, and no reason is known for the remainder. The table shows 15,000 to 20,000 clones here, with no singletons. Together, the top ten hold around 6.1% of the sample. For these TCRs, the target antigens are not known. Overall study results and their limits: Reportedly, TCRbeta sequences from CVID had fewer deletions and N-nucleotide insertions, and highly modified clones with 13 or more V deletions were absent from CVID.

Input material: peripheral blood mononuclear cells. These receptors were obtained from a human donor with common variable immunodeficiency.

In the case of this clone: The read finishes 3 residues shy of the CDR3 end, and the germline J gene is used to complete it. The V call is TRBV7-2, the J call TRBJ2-3; 12 bases fit TRBD2. The ends lost 4 bases at V and 8 bases at J; junction bases unmatched: 7. The CDR3 totals 15 residues. Germline CDR1 reads SGHTA; CDR2 reads FQGNSA. The CDR3 region is CASSSGLAGGGTQYF. The CDR3 DNA, read in part, is TGTGCCAGCAGCTCGGGACTAGCGGGTGGTGGTACG.

This clone has at least ten counts. Read data end 3 residues before the CDR3 end; the end is taken from the germline J gene. This chain connects TRBV6-2 or TRBV6-3 to TRBJ1-1; the D is unclear. The CDR3 covers 12 residues. Germline values: CDR1 MNHEY, CDR2 SVGEGT. The chain's CDR3 is CASSDVGREAFF. The CDR3 DNA, read in part, is TGTGCCAGCTCAGACGTGGGCAGGGAA.

This clone has a count of ten or more. The CDR3 end lies 3 residues beyond the end of the read and is filled in from the germline J gene. The chain couples TRBV5-4 to TRBJ2-5; 10 bases line up with TRBD2. V lost 2 bases to trimming and J lost 0 bases; unmatched junction nucleotides: 1. There are 15 residues in the CDR3. Germline assignment: CDR1 SGHNT and CDR2 YYREEE (reference sequence). The CDR3 loop is CASSLAGGNQETQYF. The sequenced CDR3 bases are TGTGCCAGCAGCTTAGCGGGGGGGAACCAAGAGACC. Combining the CDR3 with reference TRBV5-4 and TRBJ2-5 gives the whole variable domain ETGVTQSPTHLIKTRGQQVTLRCSSQSGHNTVSWYQQALGQGPQFIFQYYREEENGRGNFPPRFSGLQFPNYSSELNVNALELDDSALYLCASSLAGGNQETQYFGPGTRLLVL.

Concerning this clone itself: The read ends 3 residues before the CDR3 terminus; that terminus is restored from the germline J gene. The chain carries TRBV2 and TRBJ2-7, with 8 bases aligning to TRBD2. The CDR3 has 15 amino acids. Germline values: CDR1 SNHLY, CDR2 FYNNEI. Trimming took 1 base from V and 2 from J; bases not matched to a gene: 4. The covered CDR3 bases are TGTGCCAGCAGTGAAGTAAGCGGGAGAACCTACGAG. Translating gives CASSEVSGRTYE. The CDR3 in full is CASSEVSGRTYEQYF.

In its sample, this clone was seen many times. The read finishes 3 residues shy of the CDR3 end, and the germline J gene is used to complete it. The rearrangement uses TRBV10-3 and TRBJ2-5; 11 bases fit TRBD2. The CDR3 has 14 amino acids. V shed 6 bases and J 3 bases; nucleotides not matched to a gene: 3. Germline loops: CDR1 ENHRY, CDR2 SYGVKD. CDR3 protein: CAIRMTSGEETQYF. CDR3 bases read: TGTGCCATCAGGATGACTAGCGGGGAAGAGACC.

In the case of this clone: The observed sequence ends 3 residues before the CDR3 terminus, with the missing tail filled in from the germline J gene. This chain connects TRBV18 to TRBJ1-2; D is unresolved. Germline lookup yields CDR1 KGHSH and CDR2 LQKENI. This CDR3 comprises 14 residues. This chain's CDR3 is CASSPPNEGSGYTF. CDR3 DNA, as far as it was read: TGTGCCAGCTCACCACCGAATGAGGGTTCGGGC.

As regards this clone: Read data end 3 residues before the CDR3 end; the end is taken from the germline J gene. V is TRBV6-2 or TRBV6-3 and J is TRBJ1-1, with a possible D match to TRBD1 (6 bases). The CDR3 has 15 residues. V was shortened by 6 bases and J by 4 bases, with 18 bases between the two germline ends. Germline lookup yields CDR1 MNHEY and CDR2 SVGEGT. The CDR3 bases that were read are TGTGCCAGCAGGTACGGGGGCTTGAAGGGCACTGAA. The encoded protein is CASRYGGLKGTE. The CDR3 reads in full as CASRYGGLKGTEAFF.

This clone was recorded many times. The sequence runs out 3 residues before the end of the CDR3; the remainder is reconstructed from the germline J gene. This chain connects TRBV18 to TRBJ1-3; 7 bases match TRBD1. CDR3 length equals 15 residues. CDR1 and CDR2 (germline): KGHSH, LQKENI. Germline trimming cut 3 bases from V and 4 bases from J; bases unmatched to any gene: 6. CDR3 DNA, as far as it was read: TGTGCCAGCTCACCTACAGGGGAATCAGGAAACACC. Its protein is CASSPTGESGNT. The whole CDR3 region reads CASSPTGESGNTIYF.

The table lists this clone with a few counts. The sequence runs out 3 residues before the end of the CDR3; the remainder is reconstructed from the germline J gene. The chain is built from TRBV20-1 and TRBJ2-7; 13 nucleotides line up with TRBD2. Trimming removed 0 bases from V and 2 bases from J; junction bases left unmatched: 7. CDR1 is DFQATT and CDR2 is SNEGSKA in the germline V gene (reference sequence). This CDR3 contains 17 residues. Partial CDR3 DNA: TGCAGTGCTAGAGAAGGACTAGCGGGAGTGGGTGCCTACGAG. Protein sequence: CSAREGLAGVGAYE. The CDR3 reads in full as CSAREGLAGVGAYEQYF.

With respect to this clone: The CDR3 goes on 3 residues after the read ends, and that part is filled in from the germline J gene. V and J are TRBV7-2 and TRBJ2-2; a possible D gene is TRBD2 (5 bases). The CDR3 consists of 14 residues. Trimming removed 5 bases from V and 6 bases from J, with 13 bases in between. CDR1 is SGHTA, CDR2 FQGNSA, per germline. The CDR3 DNA, read in part, is TGTGCCAGCAGCCCTCAACTAGATTCCGGGGAG. Its translation is CASSPQLDSGE. The entire CDR3 is CASSPQLDSGELFF.

This clone was seen a handful of times. One junction end does not reproduce the germline sequence, and a read error may be involved. The read falls 3 residues short of the CDR3 end, and the missing part is taken from the germline J gene. The chain has TRBV19 and TRBJ2-7, with D unresolved. The CDR3 consists of 14 residues. Per the germline V gene, CDR1 is LNHDA and CDR2 is SQIVND (reference sequence). The covered CDR3 bases are TGTGTCAGTAGTATGTGGGCTTTCTCCTACGAG. It translates to CVSSMWAFSYE. In full, the CDR3 is CVSSMWAFSYEQYF.

The CDR3: CASRASGSLNEQYF. CDR3 DNA, as far as it was read: TGTGCCAGTAGAGCTAGCGGGAGCCTCAACGAG. The V gene is TRBV19, the J gene TRBJ2-7; 10 nucleotides line up with TRBD2. The read ends 3 residues early relative to the CDR3; the germline J gene fills the gap. This CDR3 has 14 amino acids. V lost 6 bases and J lost 5; bases outside the gene matches: 7. Germline CDR1 is LNHDA and CDR2 is SQIVND (reference sequence). Full variable domain (missing parts from reference TRBV19 and TRBJ2-7): DGGITQSPKYLFRKEGQNVTLSCEQNLNHDAMYWYRQDPGQGLRLIYYSQIVNDFQKGDIAEGYSVSREKKESFPLTVTSAQKNPTAFYLCASRASGSLNEQYFGPGTRLTVT.

This clone has at least ten counts. The read finishes 3 residues shy of the CDR3 end, and the germline J gene is used to complete it. The rearrangement joins TRBV5-1 to TRBJ2-1; D is unresolved. In germline, CDR1 is SGHRS, CDR2 YFSETQ. Trimming removed 2 bases at V and 8 bases at J, with 11 bases between. The CDR3 spans 13 residues. Partial CDR3 DNA: TGCGCCAGCAGCTTCCCTAGGCTCGATGAG. This encodes CASSFPRLDE. The whole CDR3 is CASSFPRLDEQFF.

This clone has a count of ten or more. The DNA read from the CDR3 is TGTGCCAGCAGTTACTCGTTACTTTCACCC. The encoded protein is CASSYSLLSP. The CDR3 reads in full as CASSYSLLSPLHF. V usage is TRBV6-2 or TRBV6-3 and J usage is TRBJ1-6; D unresolved. The CDR3 end is not reached by the read, which stops 3 residues before it; the germline J gene fills it in. The length of the CDR3 is 13 residues. The ends were cut back, 0 bases at V and 9 bases at J, with 6 bases in the middle. Germline CDR1 reads MNHEY; CDR2 reads SVGEGT.

In the case of this clone: The CDR3 extends 3 residues past the end of the read, so its final part is completed from the germline J gene. The V call is TRBV19, the J call TRBJ2-6; a weak D match, TRBD1 (6 bases). The CDR3 is 17 residues long. CDR1 and CDR2 (germline): LNHDA, SQIVND (reference sequence). The V end was cut by 7 bases, the J end by 4 bases, with 20 bases between. CDR3 protein: CASTPTRTERGANVLTF. The sequenced part of the CDR3 DNA is TGTGCCAGTACCCCCACCCGGACAGAGAGAGGGGCCAACGTC.

In this sample, this clone turned up many times. The read ends 3 residues early relative to the CDR3; the germline J gene fills the gap. This chain links TRBV20-1 with TRBJ2-5; D remains unclear. Trimming took off 0 bases at V and 4 bases at J, with 6 bases between the two ends. Per germline, CDR1 DFQATT and CDR2 SNEGSKA (reference sequence). The CDR3 consists of 12 residues. CDR3 loop: CSARDSSETQYF. The CDR3 DNA, read in part, is TGCAGTGCTAGAGATAGTTCAGAGACC.

This clone has just a few counts. The CDR3 end is not reached by the read, which stops 3 residues before it; the germline J gene fills it in. The chain carries TRBV2 and TRBJ2-1, with 12 nucleotides matching TRBD2. The germline V gene has CDR1 SNHLY and CDR2 FYNNEI. CDR3 length equals 14 residues. The V gene end was trimmed by 6 bases and the J gene end by 9 bases; junction bases not matched to a gene: 6. The sequenced CDR3 bases are TGTGCCAGCAGAACGACTAGCGGGAGCTCTGAG. Translated, it gives CASRTTSGSSE. From start to end, the CDR3 is CASRTTSGSSEQFF.

By proportion, this clone is medium-sized (0.01 to 0.1%). Read coverage stops 3 residues before the CDR3 terminus; the germline J gene supplies the remainder. The J gene is TRBJ1-2, the V gene TRBV18; D gene unclear. The CDR3 contains 13 residues. The V and J ends lost 2 bases and 4 bases respectively, with 8 bases between them. Germline CDR1 is KGHSH and CDR2 is LQKENI. CDR3: CASSPNSLYGYTF. The part of the CDR3 DNA that was read is TGTGCCAGCTCACCAAACAGCCTCTATGGC.

This clone was seen only a few times. The read finishes 3 residues shy of the CDR3 end, and the germline J gene is used to complete it. The chain has TRBV5-1 and TRBJ2-7, with TRBD1 as a possible D gene (6 bases). CDR1 and CDR2 (germline): SGHRS, YFSETQ. With 7 bases removed from V and 4 bases from J, the gap between germline ends came to 9 bases. The CDR3 is 11 amino acids. The CDR3 loop is CASGDTYEQYF. CDR3 DNA, as far as it was read: TGCGCCAGCGGGGACACTTACGAG.

As concerns this clone: The CDR3 end falls 3 residues outside the read, so it is completed with the germline J gene. V and J are TRBV6-2 or TRBV6-3 and TRBJ2-3, with D hard to call. Germline loops: CDR1 MNHEY, CDR2 SVGEGT. CDR3 length equals 15 residues. V was trimmed by 6 bases and J by 0 bases, leaving 13 bases between them. The sequenced part of the CDR3 DNA is TGTGCCAGCAGGGGCTACACCCTCAGCACAGATACG. Amino acids: CASRGYTLSTDT. The CDR3 reads in full as CASRGYTLSTDTQYF.

This clone was counted many times. The read halts 3 residues ahead of the CDR3 end, with the missing end drawn from the germline J gene. The chain recombines TRBV5-1 with TRBJ2-3; 7 nucleotides agree with TRBD2. From germline, CDR1 is SGHRS and CDR2 YFSETQ. The CDR3 runs 14 residues. Losses at the gene ends were 4 bases for V and 7 bases for J; bases not matched to a gene: 9. The chain's CDR3 is CASSPGTTPNTQYF. CDR3 bases read: TGCGCCAGCAGCCCCGGGACTACACCCAATACG.

Turning to this clone: From the germline J gene comes the end of the CDR3, since the read stops 3 residues before it. This sequence joins TRBV6-2 or TRBV6-3 and TRBJ1-5; perhaps TRBD1 as D (5 bases). V was shortened by 7 bases and J by 7 bases, with 11 bases between the two germline ends. CDR1 and CDR2 (germline): MNHEY, SVGEGT. This CDR3 region has 12 residues. CDR3 sequence reads: CASKAGSQPQHF. Incomplete CDR3 DNA: TGTGCCAGCAAGGCAGGGAGCCAGCCC.

Notes on this clone: The read finishes 3 residues shy of the CDR3 end, and the germline J gene is used to complete it. The V and J genes are TRBV6-1 and TRBJ2-3; D call uncertain. The CDR3 is made up of 15 amino acids. The germline V gene has CDR1 MNHNS and CDR2 SASEGT. Trimming shortened V by 4 bases and J by 4 bases, and 15 bases separated the two germline ends. CDR3 bases read: TGTGCCAGCAGTGTGATAAGGGCATGGCCAGATACG. Encoded protein: CASSVIRAWPDT. The entire CDR3 reads CASSVIRAWPDTQYF.

This clone was seen ten or more times. CDR3 residues: CASSTNQAGVSYEQYF. Partial CDR3 DNA: TGTGCCAGTAGTACAAACCAAGCGGGAGTTTCCTACGAG. V usage is TRBV19 and J usage is TRBJ2-7; 8 bases match TRBD2. The read finishes 3 residues shy of the CDR3 end, and the germline J gene is used to complete it. Germline V gives CDR1 LNHDA, CDR2 SQIVND (reference sequence). V trimming: 4 bases; J trimming: 1 base; junction bases outside the gene matches: 9. The CDR3 length is 16 residues.

The sample holds many counts of this clone. The read halts 3 residues ahead of the CDR3 end, with the missing end drawn from the germline J gene. The gene calls are TRBV5-1 and TRBJ1-6; the D gene is possibly TRBD1 (6 bases). Trimming stripped 2 bases from V and 5 bases from J, with 11 bases between. Germline CDR1 SGHRS, CDR2 YFSETQ. This CDR3 comprises 15 residues. CDR3 bases read: TGCGCCAGCAGCTTTGGGAGACAGGATAATTCACCC. Translating gives CASSFGRQDNSP. The full CDR3 protein reads CASSFGRQDNSPLHF. Looking up the rest from reference TRBV5-1 and TRBJ1-6 gives the full variable domain: KAGVTQTPRYLIKTRGQQVTLSCSPISGHRSVSWYQQTPGQGLQFLFEYFSETQRNKGNFPGRFSGRQFSNSRSEMNVSTLELGDSALYLCASSFGRQDNSPLHFGNGTRLTVT.

This clone was recorded a few times. The sequence runs out 3 residues before the end of the CDR3; the remainder is reconstructed from the germline J gene. The rearrangement uses TRBV2 and TRBJ1-4; D is undetermined. The CDR3 loop spans 12 amino acids. The germline V gene encodes CDR1 SNHLY and CDR2 FYNNEI. The sequenced part of the CDR3 DNA is TGTGCCAGCAGTGAATCCCTCCTTAAA. Translated, it gives CASSESLLK. The full-length CDR3 reads as CASSESLLKLFF.

This clone was found many times. Coverage ceases 3 residues before the CDR3 finishes, and the germline J gene fills in the end. This sequence joins TRBV2 and TRBJ1-2, with D unclear. Germline values: CDR1 SNHLY, CDR2 FYNNEI. This CDR3 has 13 residues. Trimming stripped 6 bases from V and 6 bases from J, with 14 bases between. The sequenced part of the CDR3 DNA is TGTGCCAGCAGGGCCTCAACCTCGCATGGC. Amino acids: CASRASTSHG. The full CDR3 reads CASRASTSHGYTF.

The CDR3 sequence: CASSMRQLYGYTF. Incomplete CDR3 DNA: TGTGCCAGTAGTATGAGACAATTATATGGC. The gene calls are TRBV19 and TRBJ1-2, with no clear D. The CDR3 end is not reached by the read, which stops 3 residues before it; the germline J gene fills it in. Trimming removed 3 bases from V and 5 bases from J, with 10 bases in between. Germline V CDR1 and CDR2: LNHDA, SQIVND (reference sequence). The CDR3 consists of 13 residues.

This clone was recorded many times. With the read ending 3 residues before the CDR3 end, the germline J gene is used to fill in that end. The gene calls are TRBV12-3 or TRBV12-4 and TRBJ1-2; 9 nucleotides match TRBD1. The CDR3 extends over 11 amino acids. The DNA read from the CDR3 is TGTGCCAGCAGTACAGGGGGCGGC. Amino acids: CASSTGGG. The full-length CDR3 reads as CASSTGGGYTF.

Many counts were recorded for this clone. The observed sequence ends 3 residues before the CDR3 terminus, with the missing tail filled in from the germline J gene. This chain connects TRBV23-1 to TRBJ2-2, with D maybe TRBD2 (6 bases). TRBV23-1 is designated an ORF whose function remains uncertain. Trimming removed 6 bases at V and 1 base at J, with 12 bases between. CDR3 length: 15 amino acids. CDR3 residues: CASSPVGGNTGELFF. Incomplete CDR3 DNA: TGCGCCAGCAGCCCAGTGGGGGGGAACACCGGGGAG.

This clone has ten or more counts. The read terminates 3 residues ahead of where the CDR3 ends, so the germline J gene completes it. The chain joins TRBV6-2 or TRBV6-3 to TRBJ2-7; D unclear. The length of the CDR3 is 14 residues. Trimming removed 2 bases from V and 5 bases from J, with 13 bases in between. Germline CDR1 and CDR2: MNHEY and SVGEGT. The part of the CDR3 DNA that was read is TGTGCCAGCAGTTACGATGCTAGTATCCACGAG. It translates to CASSYDASIHE. The CDR3 reads in full as CASSYDASIHEQYF.

This clone was found a few times. The read ends 3 residues before the CDR3 terminus; that terminus is restored from the germline J gene. V and J are TRBV19 and TRBJ2-7; D is possibly TRBD1 (6 bases). V lost 3 bases and J lost 5, with 14 bases in between. Per the germline V gene, CDR1 is LNHDA and CDR2 is SQIVND (reference sequence). CDR3 length: 14 residues. CDR3 sequence reads: CASSMEFDRNEQYF. The sequenced part of the CDR3 DNA is TGTGCCAGTAGTATGGAGTTTGACAGGAACGAG.